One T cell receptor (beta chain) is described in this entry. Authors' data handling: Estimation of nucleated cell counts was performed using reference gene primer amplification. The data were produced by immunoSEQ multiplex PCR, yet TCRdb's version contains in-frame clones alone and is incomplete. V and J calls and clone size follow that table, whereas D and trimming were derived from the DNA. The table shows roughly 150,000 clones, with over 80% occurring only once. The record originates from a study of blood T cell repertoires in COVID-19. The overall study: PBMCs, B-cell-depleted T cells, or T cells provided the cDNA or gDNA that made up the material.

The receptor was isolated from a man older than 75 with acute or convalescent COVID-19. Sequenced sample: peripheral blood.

The CDR3 bases are TGTGCCAGCTCACCACAGGGGCCCGACAATAATTCACCCCTCCACTTT. Its translation is CASSPQGPDNNSPLHF. The gene calls are TRBV18 and TRBJ1-6; D may be TRBD1 (5 bases). Germline CDR1 and CDR2: KGHSH and LQKENI. There are 16 residues in the CDR3. V dropped 1 base and J dropped 5 bases, with 12 bases sitting between them.